This T cell receptor (beta chain) was obtained from a study of vaccination and CD4 T cells after COVID-19. Study at large: Comprising six males and four females, the convalescent participants counted two Hispanic individuals among them. Those taking part got two shots of either the BNT162b2 or the mRNA-1273 vaccine.

Relative to its sample, this clonotype is hyperexpanded. What it binds is not known. Study results and caveats: Looking at convalescent patients, a median roughly 83% of reactive clones were present only post-vaccination.

Germline V lookup: CDR1 DFQATT, CDR2 SNEGSKA (reference sequence). The trim removed 3 bases at V and 2 bases at J, leaving 0 bases unmatched. The CDR3 loop spans 13 amino acids. Treatment of the sample: roughly 10-day PBMC culture with coronavirus spike peptide pools or control peptides (ViraFEST assay). The Oncomine TCR Beta short-read assay was applied to DNA of cultured CD4+ T cells. TCRdb re-called the PCR reads through MiXCR, storing one row per CDR3 protein. Of 10,000 or so distinct CDR3 sequences listed, 32% are singletons. This TCR came from a human donor with COVID-19. The sample taken for sequencing was cultured CD4+ T cells from blood. The V and J genes are TRBV20-1 and TRBJ1-2, with TRBD1 identical over 10 bases. This chain's CDR3 is CSARGQGNYGYTF. As DNA, the CDR3 is TGCAGTGCTAGGGGACAGGGGAACTATGGCTACACCTTC.